The 5 T cell receptor beta chains presented below share a single source sample, sequenced in a study of CD8 T cells in ankylosing spondylitis. TCRdb reanalysed the 5' RACE reads using MiXCR and keeps one entry per CDR3 protein. There are fewer than 250,000 distinct CDR3 sequences in the sample; under 12% occur only once, and 2% to 3% lies in the top ten. The sequenced sample consisted of blood, either unsorted or a sorted T cell fraction (not recorded which). The receptors originated from a male donor with ankylosing spondylitis or in good health (not recorded which).

This clonotype was picked up many times. The V and J genes are TRBV30 and TRBJ2-2; D may be TRBD2 (5 bases). Between the trimmed V and J ends, which lost 2 bases and 4 bases, there was a span of 11 bases. The CDR3 spans 14 residues. Germline-derived CDR1 and CDR2 are GTSNPN and SVGIG (reference sequence). The CDR3 region has the DNA TGTGCCTGGAGTATGGGAGAGATCACCGGGGAGCTGTTTTTT. This translates into CAWSMGEITGELFF. Variable domain in full (rest from reference TRBV30 and TRBJ2-2): SQTIHQWPATLVQPVGSPLSLECTVEGTSNPNLYWYRQAAGRGLQLLFYSVGIGQISSEVPQNLSASRPQDRQFILSSKKLLLSDSGFYLCAWSMGEITGELFFGEGSRLTVL.

There are many counts of this clonotype. The V and J genes are TRBV5-1 and TRBJ2-3; D uncertain. This CDR3 contains 16 residues. Trimming removed 1 base from V and 0 bases from J, with 12 bases in between. Germline V gene lookup returns CDR1 SGHRS and CDR2 YFSETQ. This CDR3 is CASSLPSLLSTDTQYF. The CDR3 coding sequence is TGCGCCAGCAGCTTGCCCTCCCTCTTGAGCACAGATACGCAGTATTTT.

The CDR3 is CASSFEGEAFF. DNA for the CDR3: TGTGCCAGCAGCTTTGAAGGGGAGGCTTTCTTT. The chain couples TRBV7-2 to TRBJ1-1, with a possible D match to TRBD1 (5 bases). The germline V gene encodes CDR1 SGHTA and CDR2 FQGNSA. This CDR3 is built from 11 residues. V gave up 3 bases and J gave up 11 bases, with 10 bases separating them.

This clonotype was detected many times. The gene calls are TRBV5-1 and TRBJ2-7; no firm D call. The length of the CDR3 is 14 residues. V shed 0 bases and J shed 3 bases, with 10 bases lying between them. The germline V gene encodes CDR1 SGHRS and CDR2 YFSETQ. This CDR3 is CASSLGTNGYEQYF. The CDR3 region has the DNA TGCGCCAGCAGCTTGGGAACAAATGGCTACGAGCAGTACTTC.

Many counts were recorded for this clonotype. J is TRBJ2-7 and V is TRBV20-1; D may be TRBD1 (6 bases). CDR1 DFQATT and CDR2 SNEGSKA come from the germline V gene (reference sequence). The CDR3 is 12 amino acids. The ends were cut back, 4 bases at V and 4 bases at J, with 11 bases in the middle. The CDR3 nucleotides are TGCAGTGCTAACAGGGCCGGGTACGAGCAGTACTTC. Translating gives CSANRAGYEQYF.